The sequence of this T cell receptor (beta chain) was determined in a study of T cell changes during pregnancy in multiple sclerosis. Clones were read by immunoSEQ multiplex PCR, and TCRdb kept only the in-frame ones, dropping some. The sample records around 71,000 clones, roughly 92% being singletons. This CDR3 contains 15 residues. Germline CDR1 and CDR2: LGHNA and YSLEER. With 0 bases clipped from V and 3 bases from J, the junction kept 3 bases outside the gene matches. Sequenced here: peripheral blood, sampled in the third trimester of pregnancy. The chain couples TRBV4-3 to TRBJ2-3, with 7 bases lining up with TRBD1. This sequence was found in a female donor with multiple sclerosis, enrolled in a pregnancy study. CDR3 region: CASSQDPTGTDTQYF. The CDR3 DNA sequence: TGCGCCAGCAGCCAAGATCCGACAGGGACAGATACGCAGTATTTT.